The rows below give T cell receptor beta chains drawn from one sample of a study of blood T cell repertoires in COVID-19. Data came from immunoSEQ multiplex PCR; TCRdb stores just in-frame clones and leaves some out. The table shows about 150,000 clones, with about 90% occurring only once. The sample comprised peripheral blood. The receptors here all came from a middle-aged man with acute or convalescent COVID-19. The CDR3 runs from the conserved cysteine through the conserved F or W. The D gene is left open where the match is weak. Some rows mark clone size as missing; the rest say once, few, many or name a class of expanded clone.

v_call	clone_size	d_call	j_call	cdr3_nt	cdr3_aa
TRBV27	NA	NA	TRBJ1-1	TGTGCCAGCAGGCCCCCCGGGGTGAACACTGAAGCTTTCTTT	CASRPPGVNTEAFF
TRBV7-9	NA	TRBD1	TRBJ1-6	TGTGCCAGCAGCTTATTCTTCGGGACGGGACAGGGCGGTTCACCCCTCCACTTT	CASSLFFGTGQGGSPLHF
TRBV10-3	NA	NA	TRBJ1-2	TGTGCCATCAGCTACGAGGCAGCCTCCACAAATGGCTACACCTTC	CAISYEAASTNGYTF
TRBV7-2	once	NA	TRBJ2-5	TGTGCCAGCAGCCAACCGGTAACGGGAGTGGAGACCCAGTACTTC	CASSQPVTGVETQYF
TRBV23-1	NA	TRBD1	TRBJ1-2	TGCGCCAGCAGTCAATTAACACAGGGGGGGCCCTCTAACTATGGCTACACCTTC	CASSQLTQGGPSNYGYTF
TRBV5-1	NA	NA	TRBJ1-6	TGCGCCACCATACCGGCGACTACCTCACCCCTCCACTTT	CATIPATTSPLHF
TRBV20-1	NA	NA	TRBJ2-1	TGCAGTGCCCCCTCCTCCAATGAGCAGTTCTTC	CSAPSSNEQFF
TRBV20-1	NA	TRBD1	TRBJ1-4	TGCAGTGCTAGTCCAAATCAGCGGGACAGGGCTCCGGGAAAACTGTTTTTT	CSASPNQRDRAPGKLFF
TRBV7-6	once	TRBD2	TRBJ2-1	TGTGCCAGCAGCTTAGCGAGTACTAGCGGGATTGACAATGAGCAGTTCTTC	CASSLASTSGIDNEQFF
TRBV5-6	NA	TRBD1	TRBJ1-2	TGTGCCAGCAGCCCGGGGACAGGGGCCGGCTACACCTTC	CASSPGTGAGYTF
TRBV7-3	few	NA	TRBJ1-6	TGTGCCAGCAGCTTAGGAGGGGTCCGTAATTCACCCCTCCACTTT	CASSLGGVRNSPLHF
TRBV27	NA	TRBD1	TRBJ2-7	TGTGCCAGCAGTTTATCCGGGACAGGGGTACCCTACGAGCAGTACTTC	CASSLSGTGVPYEQYF
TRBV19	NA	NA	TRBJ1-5	TGTGCCAGTAGTCCGCCCCAGGCGCGCAATCAGCCCCAGCATTTT	CASSPPQARNQPQHF
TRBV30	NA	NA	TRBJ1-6	TGTGCCCTCAGAGAGACGGGTTCACCCCTCCACTTT	CALRETGSPLHF
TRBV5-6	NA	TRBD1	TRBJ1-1	TGTGCCAGCAGCTTCTCAGGACAGGCTTTCACTGAAGCTTTCTTT	CASSFSGQAFTEAFF
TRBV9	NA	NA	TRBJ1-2	TGTGCCAGCAGCGTAGCTGGACAAGCACGTGGCTACACCTTC	CASSVAGQARGYTF
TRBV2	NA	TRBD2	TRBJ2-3	TGTGCCAGCAGTACCGGGACTAGGGACACAGATACGCAGTATTTT	CASSTGTRDTDTQYF
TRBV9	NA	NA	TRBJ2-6	TGTGCCAGCAAATCAGGGGACTCTGGGGCCAACGTCCTGACTTTC	CASKSGDSGANVLTF
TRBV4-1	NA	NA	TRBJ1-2	TGCGCCAGCAGCCAAACGGGGGGGTCGGGCTACACCTTC	CASSQTGGSGYTF
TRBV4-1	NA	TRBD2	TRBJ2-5	TGCGCCAGCAGCCCCCACGGGGGTGCGGGAGTAGGGGATGGAGAGACCCAGTACTTC	CASSPHGGAGVGDGETQYF
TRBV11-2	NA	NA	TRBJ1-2	TGTGCCAGCAGCTTAGCTGGGGCTCCTCATGGCTACACCTTC	CASSLAGAPHGYTF
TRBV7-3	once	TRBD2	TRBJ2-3	TGTGCCAGCAGCTCGACTAGCGGGGCCACAGATACGCAGTATTTT	CASSSTSGATDTQYF
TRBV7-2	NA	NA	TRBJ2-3	TGTGCCAGCAGCTTACGTGCAGGGTCTAGCACAGATACGCAGTATTTT	CASSLRAGSSTDTQYF
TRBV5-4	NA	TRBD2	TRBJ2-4	TGTGCCAGCAGCAGGGAGGGACTAGCGGGGACCAAAAACATTCAGTACTTC	CASSREGLAGTKNIQYF
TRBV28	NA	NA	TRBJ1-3	TGTGCCAGCAGTTTAACGGGGTATGGAAACACCATATATTTT	CASSLTGYGNTIYF
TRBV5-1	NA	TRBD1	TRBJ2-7	TGCGCCAGCAGCTCGGGGGGACAGGGACTCTACGAGCAGTACTTC	CASSSGGQGLYEQYF
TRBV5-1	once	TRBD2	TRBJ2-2	TGCGCCAGCAGCTCCGGGACTAGCGGATACACCGGGGAGCTGTTTTTT	CASSSGTSGYTGELFF
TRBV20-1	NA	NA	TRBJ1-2	TGCAGTGCTAGTCATTCAGTGGAGGGTGGCTACACCTTC	CSASHSVEGGYTF
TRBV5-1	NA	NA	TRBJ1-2	TGCGCCAGCAGCTTGGACGGTAACTATGGCTACACCTTC	CASSLDGNYGYTF
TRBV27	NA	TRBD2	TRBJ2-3	TGTGCCAGCAGTTTACGGGCGGGAGTGGGATATACGCAGTATTTT	CASSLRAGVGYTQYF
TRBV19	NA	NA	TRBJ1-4	TGTGCCAGTAGTCGGGCTAATGAAAAACTGTTTTTT	CASSRANEKLFF
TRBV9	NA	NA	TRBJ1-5	TGTGCCAGCAGCCCAAGCAATCAGCCCCAGCATTTT	CASSPSNQPQHF
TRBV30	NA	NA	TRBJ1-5	TGTGCCTGGAGTGACCCCCTAGGCAATCAGCCCCAGCATTTT	CAWSDPLGNQPQHF
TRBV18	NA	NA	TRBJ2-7	TGTGCCAGCTCAACGTTTCAGGGGAGGGGTTACGAGCAGTACTTC	CASSTFQGRGYEQYF
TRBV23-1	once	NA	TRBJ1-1	TGCGCCAGCAATAGAAGTACTGAAGCTTTCTTT	CASNRSTEAFF
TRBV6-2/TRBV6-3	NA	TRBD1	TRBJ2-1	TGTGCCAGCAGTTATCCGGGACAGGGTATCAATGAGCAGTTCTTC	CASSYPGQGINEQFF
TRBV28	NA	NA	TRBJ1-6	TGTGCCAGCAGTAAGAACAGGGTATTGAATTCACCCCTCCACTTT	CASSKNRVLNSPLHF
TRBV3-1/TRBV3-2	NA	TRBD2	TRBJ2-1	TGTGCCAGCAGCCCGCCTCTACTAGCGGGAGGTGGAAATGAGCAGTTCTTC	CASSPPLLAGGGNEQFF
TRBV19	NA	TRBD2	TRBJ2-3	TGTGCCAGTAGGCCCTTAATAGCGGGAGGGCCAGATACGCAGTATTTT	CASRPLIAGGPDTQYF
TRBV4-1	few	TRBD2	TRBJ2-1	TGCGCCAGCAGCCCACTAACCCTGGGTAGCGGGAGTTACAATGAGCAGTTCTTC	CASSPLTLGSGSYNEQFF
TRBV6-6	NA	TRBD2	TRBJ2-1	TGTGCCAGCAGTCAGGCTAGCGGGGGGCCCTACAATGAGCAGTTCTTC	CASSQASGGPYNEQFF
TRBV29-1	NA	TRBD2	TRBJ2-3	TGCAGCGTTGATGGTAGCGGGGGGGGCACAGATACGCAGTATTTT	CSVDGSGGGTDTQYF
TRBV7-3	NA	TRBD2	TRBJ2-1	TGTGCCAGCAGCTTCGTAGCGGGAGGAGGCAATGAGCAGTTCTTC	CASSFVAGGGNEQFF
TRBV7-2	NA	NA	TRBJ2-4	TGTGCCAGCAGCTTAATGGGGGCGGTTCAGTACTTC	CASSLMGAVQYF